The entry below describes one T cell receptor (beta chain). The ends were cut back, 3 bases at V and 5 bases at J, with 18 bases in the middle. The germline CDR1 and CDR2 sequences are SGHRS and YFSETQ. The CDR3 length is 15 residues. The data are from a study of blood T cell repertoires in COVID-19. Overall study: Sample material is recorded as cDNA or gDNA derived from T cells, B-cell-depleted T cells, or PBMCs.

Profiling relied on immunoSEQ multiplex PCR, and the TCRdb table lists in-frame clones only, not all of them. This table has under 250,000 clones, roughly four fifths appearing once. This sequence originates from a young woman who had recovered from COVID-19. Sequenced sample: peripheral blood. V gene TRBV5-1 combines with J gene TRBJ2-7; D perhaps matches TRBD1 (5 bases). CDR3 DNA sequence: TGCGCCAGCAGCTCACGGGTTCCAGGCAGGGACGAGCAGTACTTC. It encodes CASSSRVPGRDEQYF. Filled out from reference TRBV5-1 and TRBJ2-7, the complete variable domain reads KAGVTQTPRYLIKTRGQQVTLSCSPISGHRSVSWYQQTPGQGLQFLFEYFSETQRNKGNFPGRFSGRQFSNSRSEMNVSTLELGDSALYLCASSSRVPGRDEQYFGPGTRLTVT.